Shown below are 21 T cell receptor beta chains from a single sample sequenced in a study of shared clonotypes between healthy human individuals. It was CD45RO-negative cells, positively selected for CCR7, that made up naive CD8 cells, with terminally differentiated effector memory CD45RA+ cells excluded. Assay used: immunoSEQ multiplex PCR; TCRdb lists only in-frame clones, some missing. The repertoire holds about 2 million clones, with about 94% as singletons. Material for sequencing was naive CD8+ T cells sorted from blood. Receptors were obtained from a man between 18 and 29 years old in good health.

The V gene is TRBV30, the J gene TRBJ2-5, with a weak D call TRBD2 (5 bases). Germline CDR1 is GTSNPN and CDR2 is SVGIG (reference sequence). V was clipped by 3 bases and J by 7 bases, with 15 bases between them. The CDR3 is 13 residues long. This CDR3 reads CAWSSEPRGTQYF. The DNA of the CDR3 is TGTGCCTGGAGCAGCGAACCCCGGGGGACCCAGTACTTC.

In its sample, this clone was seen once. For the CDR3, the DNA is TGTGCCACCTTGGGACTCTCCTACGAGCAGTACTTC. Translated: CATLGLSYEQYF. The chain has TRBV6-6 and TRBJ2-5; tentative D call: TRBD2 (6 bases). The DNA end is a closer match to TRBJ2-7, so the J assignment may be wrong. The CDR3 consists of 12 residues. CDR1 and CDR2 from the germline V gene are MNHNY and SVGAGI (reference sequence).

For this clone: This sample also contains other DNA sequences that code for the same CDR3. The chain uses TRBV6-1 and TRBJ2-7, with D possibly called TRBD1 or TRBD2 (5 bases each). This CDR3 spans 12 amino acids. Trimming removed 3 bases at V and 4 bases at J, with 7 bases between. Germline V lookup: CDR1 MNHNS, CDR2 SASEGT. The CDR3 spells CASSEGVYEQYF. DNA for the CDR3: TGTGCCAGCAGTGAGGGGGTGTACGAGCAGTACTTC.

For this clone: Different DNA sequences within this sample yield the same CDR3. The chain is built from TRBV30 and TRBJ1-3, with no clear D. CDR1 is GTSNPN, CDR2 SVGIG, per germline (reference sequence). The CDR3 spans 13 residues. Trimming took off 0 bases at V and 0 bases at J, with 3 bases between the two ends. The CDR3 sequence is CAWSVGSGNTIYF. CDR3 bases: TGTGCCTGGAGTGTAGGCTCTGGAAACACCATATATTTT.

In this sample, this clone turned up once. V and J are TRBV27 and TRBJ1-5; tentatively, D is TRBD1 (5 bases). V lost 5 bases, J lost 5 bases, and 25 bases lay in between. This CDR3 has 18 amino acids. Per the germline V gene, CDR1 is MNHEY and CDR2 is SMNVEV (reference sequence). The CDR3 protein is CASSPNSMASGGDQPQHF. The DNA for the CDR3 is TGTGCCAGCAGTCCAAATTCCATGGCCTCGGGGGGGGATCAGCCCCAGCATTTT.

The chain combines TRBV27 with TRBJ2-1; the match to TRBD1 covers 9 bases. Germline CDR1 is MNHEY and CDR2 is SMNVEV (reference sequence). The CDR3 length is 16 residues. Trimming removed 5 bases from V and 4 bases from J; junction bases left unmatched: 9. The CDR3 loop reads CASSTGPGQGYNEQFF. CDR3 nucleotides: TGTGCCAGCAGTACAGGACCGGGACAGGGTTACAATGAGCAGTTCTTC.

The chain employs TRBV7-2 and TRBJ1-5, with D unresolved. V gave up 2 bases and J gave up 2 bases, with 10 bases separating them. This CDR3 contains 15 residues. Per germline, CDR1 SGHTA and CDR2 FQGNSA. This CDR3 reads CASSLLAAGNQPQHF. CDR3 DNA: TGTGCCAGCAGCTTACTCGCTGCTGGCAATCAGCCCCAGCATTTT.

The rearrangement joins TRBV7-2 to TRBJ2-1; the match to TRBD2 covers 9 bases. The CDR3 extends over 15 amino acids. V was pared by 2 bases and J by 2 bases, with 1 base of the junction left unmatched. Germline loops: CDR1 SGHTA, CDR2 FQGNSA. CDR3 sequence (DNA): TGTGCCAGCAGCTTACGGACTAGCGCCTACAATGAGCAGTTCTTC. Protein sequence: CASSLRTSAYNEQFF.

The chain carries TRBV29-1 and TRBJ2-5, with TRBD2 as a possible D gene (5 bases). This CDR3 has 13 residues. In germline, CDR1 is SQVTM, CDR2 ANQGSEA. The V end was cut by 4 bases, the J end by 1 base, with 10 bases between. CDR3 coding DNA: TGCAGCGTTGTTGCGGGCTTCCAAGAGACCCAGTACTTC. Translated, it gives CSVVAGFQETQYF. The full variable domain, its missing parts supplied by reference TRBV29-1 and TRBJ2-5, is SAVISQKPSRDICQRGTSLTIQCQVDSQVTMMFWYRQQPGQSLTLIATANQGSEATYESGFVIDKFPISRPNLTFSTLTVSNMSPEDSSIYLCSVVAGFQETQYFGPGTRLLVL.

This sequence joins TRBV2 and TRBJ2-7, with 9 bases aligning to TRBD1. J gave up 5 bases and V 0 bases, and 8 bases lay outside the gene matches. The V gene's germline CDR1 is SNHLY and CDR2 FYNNEI. The CDR3 consists of 16 residues. In DNA, the CDR3 is TGTGCCAGCAGTGAAGCGCCGGGACAGGGTAGAAACGAGCAGTACTTC. Protein product: CASSEAPGQGRNEQYF.

The CDR3 loop reads CASSLVSFDEQYF. The CDR3 bases are TGTGCCAGTAGTCTCGTTAGTTTCGACGAGCAGTACTTC. This chain links TRBV19 with TRBJ2-7; D is ambiguous. Per the germline V gene, CDR1 is LNHDA and CDR2 is SQIVND (reference sequence). The V end lost 5 bases, the J end lost 5 bases, and 13 bases lay between the germline ends. The CDR3 has 13 residues.

The chain combines TRBV6-5 with TRBJ2-1; perhaps TRBD2 as D (5 bases). Germline V lookup: CDR1 MNHEY, CDR2 SVGAGI. This CDR3 has 14 residues. V lost 8 bases and J lost 0, with 11 bases in between. CDR3 bases: TGTGCCAGCCAGCGGCTTAGCTCCTACAATGAGCAGTTCTTC. Translated, it gives CASQRLSSYNEQFF.

The chain employs TRBV7-8 and TRBJ1-5; 9 positions match TRBD1. The germline V gene encodes CDR1 SGHVS and CDR2 FQNEAQ. The CDR3 spans 16 residues. V shed 3 bases and J 4 bases; nucleotides not matched to a gene: 7. This chain's CDR3 is CASSFVPGQGNQPQHF. For the CDR3, the DNA is TGTGCCAGCAGCTTCGTGCCGGGACAGGGTAATCAGCCCCAGCATTTT.

The CDR3 DNA sequence: TGTGCCAGCAGCTTGTATGGGGACAATGAGCAGTTCTTC. Translated, it gives CASSLYGDNEQFF. The rearrangement links TRBV7-6 to TRBJ2-1; D call uncertain. The V and J ends lost 3 bases and 5 bases respectively, with 8 bases between them. The CDR3 has 13 residues. The V gene's germline CDR1 is SGHVS and CDR2 FNYEAQ.

Note on this clone: A read error is possible here, since a much larger clone lies one base away. The sample has other DNA sequences that encode this CDR3 too. The gene calls are TRBV5-1 and TRBJ1-1; weak D call: TRBD1 (6 bases). From germline, CDR1 is SGHRS and CDR2 YFSETQ. The CDR3 totals 13 residues. The ends were cut back, 5 bases at V and 1 base at J, with 9 bases in the middle. The CDR3, as DNA: TGCGCCAGCAGTTTAGGGGGGAACACTGAAGCTTTCTTT. Protein sequence: CASSLGGNTEAFF.

The rearrangement links TRBV9 to TRBJ1-6, with a possible D match to TRBD1 (5 bases). There are 15 residues in the CDR3. Germline loops: CDR1 SGDLS, CDR2 YYNGEE. V was pared by 4 bases and J by 7 bases, with 15 bases between. The CDR3 coding sequence is TGTGCCAGCAGCACTGGGGGGACCGGGAATTCACCCCTCCACTTT. It translates to CASSTGGTGNSPLHF.

The chain joins TRBV25-1 to TRBJ2-2; 7 bases align to TRBD1. Germline V lookup: CDR1 MGHDK, CDR2 SYGVNS. There are 18 residues in the CDR3. Trimming cost V 5 bases and J 0 bases; bases outside gene matches: 12. The CDR3 nucleotides are TGTGCCAGCAGTCCTTGGGGGACAGACGGGTCGAACACCGGGGAGCTGTTTTTT. This translates into CASSPWGTDGSNTGELFF.

V gene TRBV13 combines with J gene TRBJ2-1, with 14 bases fitting TRBD2. The germline gives CDR1 PRHDT, CDR2 FYEKMQ (reference sequence). CDR3 length equals 19 residues. Unmatched junction bases numbered 6, after V lost 2 bases and J lost 0 bases. This CDR3 reads CASSLRLAGGLFSYNEQFF. CDR3 coding DNA: TGTGCCAGCAGCTTAAGACTAGCGGGAGGGCTATTCTCCTACAATGAGCAGTTCTTC.

This clone was counted a few times. Other nucleotide sequences in the sample specify the same CDR3. J is TRBJ1-1 and V is TRBV6-5, with D possibly TRBD1 on 6 matching bases. Germline lookup yields CDR1 MNHEY and CDR2 SVGAGI. The CDR3 runs to 13 residues. Trimming stripped 2 bases from V and 4 bases from J, with 8 bases between. Here the CDR3 DNA reads TGTGCCAGCAGTTACGGGGGCGGCACTGAAGCTTTCTTT. Its protein is CASSYGGGTEAFF.

The V call is TRBV28, the J call TRBJ2-6; D unresolved. V lost 6 bases to trimming and J lost 0 bases, with 9 bases between them. The CDR3 has 15 amino acids. Per the germline V gene, CDR1 is MDHEN and CDR2 is SYDVKM. CDR3 in amino acids: CASSMQISGANVLTF. For the CDR3, the DNA is TGTGCCAGCAGCATGCAGATCTCTGGGGCCAACGTCCTGACTTTC. Full variable domain (outside the CDR3, taken from reference TRBV28 and TRBJ2-6): DVKVTQSSRYLVKRTGEKVFLECVQDMDHENMFWYRQDPGLGLRLIYFSYDVKMKEKGDIPEGYSVSREKKERFSLILESASTNQTSMYLCASSMQISGANVLTFGAGSRLTVL.

As concerns this clone: This sample also contains other DNA sequences that code for the same CDR3. The V gene is TRBV28, the J gene TRBJ2-3; no reliable D call. The CDR3 contains 13 residues. In germline, CDR1 is MDHEN, CDR2 SYDVKM. Between the trimmed V and J ends, which lost 3 bases and 2 bases, there was a span of 6 bases. CDR3 in DNA: TGTGCCAGCAGTTTTAGACCCACAGATACGCAGTATTTT. Its translation: CASSFRPTDTQYF.